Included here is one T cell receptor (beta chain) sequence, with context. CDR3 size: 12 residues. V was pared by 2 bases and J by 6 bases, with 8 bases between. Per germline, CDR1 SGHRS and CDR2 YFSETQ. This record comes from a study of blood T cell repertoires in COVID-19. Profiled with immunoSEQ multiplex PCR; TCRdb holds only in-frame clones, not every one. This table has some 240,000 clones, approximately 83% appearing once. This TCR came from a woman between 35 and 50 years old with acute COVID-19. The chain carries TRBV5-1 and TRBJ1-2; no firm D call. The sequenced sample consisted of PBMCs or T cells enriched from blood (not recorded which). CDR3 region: CASSLTDNGYTF. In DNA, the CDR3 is TGCGCCAGCAGCTTAACCGACAATGGCTACACCTTC.